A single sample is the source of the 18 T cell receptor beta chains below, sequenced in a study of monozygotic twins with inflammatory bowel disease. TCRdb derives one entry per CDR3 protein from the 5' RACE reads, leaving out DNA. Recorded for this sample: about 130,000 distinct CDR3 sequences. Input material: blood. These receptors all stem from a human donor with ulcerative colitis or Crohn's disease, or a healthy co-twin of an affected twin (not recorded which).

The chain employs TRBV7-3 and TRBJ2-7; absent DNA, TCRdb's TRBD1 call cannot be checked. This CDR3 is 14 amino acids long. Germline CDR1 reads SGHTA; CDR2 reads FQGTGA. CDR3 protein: CASSQGGASYEQYF.

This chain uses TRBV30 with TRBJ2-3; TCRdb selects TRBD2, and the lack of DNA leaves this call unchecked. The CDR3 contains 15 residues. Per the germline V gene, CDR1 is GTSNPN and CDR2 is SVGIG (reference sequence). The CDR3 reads CAWSESGASTDTQYF.

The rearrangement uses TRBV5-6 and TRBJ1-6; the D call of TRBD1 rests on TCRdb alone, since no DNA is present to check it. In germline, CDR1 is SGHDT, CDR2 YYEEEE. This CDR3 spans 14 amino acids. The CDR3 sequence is CASGGGGINSPHHF.

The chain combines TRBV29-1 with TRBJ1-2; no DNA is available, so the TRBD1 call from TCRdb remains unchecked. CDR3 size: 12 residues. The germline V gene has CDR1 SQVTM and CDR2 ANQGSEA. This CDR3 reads CSVDEGAYGYTF. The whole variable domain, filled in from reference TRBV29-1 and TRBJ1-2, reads SAVISQKPSRDICQRGTSLTIQCQVDSQVTMMFWYRQQPGQSLTLIATANQGSEATYESGFVIDKFPISRPNLTFSTLTVSNMSPEDSSIYLCSVDEGAYGYTFGSGTRLTVV.

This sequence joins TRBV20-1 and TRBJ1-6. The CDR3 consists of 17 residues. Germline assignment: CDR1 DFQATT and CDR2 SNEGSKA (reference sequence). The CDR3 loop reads CSARNRAKGPYNSPLHF.

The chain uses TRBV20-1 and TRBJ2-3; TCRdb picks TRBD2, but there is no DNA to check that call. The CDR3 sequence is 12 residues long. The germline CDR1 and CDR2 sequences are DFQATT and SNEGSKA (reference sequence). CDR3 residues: CSSSGSADTQYF.

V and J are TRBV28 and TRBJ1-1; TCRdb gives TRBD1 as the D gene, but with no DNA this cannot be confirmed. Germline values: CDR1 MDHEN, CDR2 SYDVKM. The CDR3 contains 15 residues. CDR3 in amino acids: CASSGGPLMNTEAFF.

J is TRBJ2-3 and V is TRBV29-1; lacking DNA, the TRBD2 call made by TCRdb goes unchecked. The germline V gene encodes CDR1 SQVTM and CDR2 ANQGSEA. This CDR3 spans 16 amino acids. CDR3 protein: CSAPWTSGRDPYTQYF.

CDR3 residues: CATSRARLGGYTF. V is TRBV15 and J is TRBJ1-2. The length of the CDR3 is 13 residues. Germline CDR1 is LNHNV and CDR2 is YYDKDF (reference sequence).

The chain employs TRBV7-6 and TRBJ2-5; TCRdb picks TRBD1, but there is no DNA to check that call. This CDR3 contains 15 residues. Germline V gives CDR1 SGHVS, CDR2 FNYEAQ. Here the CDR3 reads CASCPRWMGGETQYF.

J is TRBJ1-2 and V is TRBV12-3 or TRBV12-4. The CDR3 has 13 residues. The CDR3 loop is CASSLLSNYGYTF.

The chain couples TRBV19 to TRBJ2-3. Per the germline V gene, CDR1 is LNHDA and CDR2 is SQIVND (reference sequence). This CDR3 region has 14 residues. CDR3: CASSLAGPTDTQYF.

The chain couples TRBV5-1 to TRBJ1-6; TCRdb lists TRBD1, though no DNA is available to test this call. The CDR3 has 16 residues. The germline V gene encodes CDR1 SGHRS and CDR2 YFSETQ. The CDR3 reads CASSLDSGQNNSPLHF.

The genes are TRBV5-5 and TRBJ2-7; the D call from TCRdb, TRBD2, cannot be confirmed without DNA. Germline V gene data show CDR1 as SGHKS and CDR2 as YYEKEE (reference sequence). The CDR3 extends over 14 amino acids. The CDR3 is CASSLDGPSYEQYF.

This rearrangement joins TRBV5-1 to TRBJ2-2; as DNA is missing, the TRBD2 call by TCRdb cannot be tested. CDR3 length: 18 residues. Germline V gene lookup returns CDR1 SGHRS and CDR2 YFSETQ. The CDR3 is CASTPALLAGVRAGELFF.

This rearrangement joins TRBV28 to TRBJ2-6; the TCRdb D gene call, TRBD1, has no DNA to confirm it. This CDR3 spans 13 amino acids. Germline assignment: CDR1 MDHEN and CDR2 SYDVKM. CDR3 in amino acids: CASRDTGANVLTF. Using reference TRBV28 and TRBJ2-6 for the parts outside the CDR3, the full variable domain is DVKVTQSSRYLVKRTGEKVFLECVQDMDHENMFWYRQDPGLGLRLIYFSYDVKMKEKGDIPEGYSVSREKKERFSLILESASTNQTSMYLCASRDTGANVLTFGAGSRLTVL.

CDR3 protein: CASSEGTRTGELFF. The V gene is TRBV4-2, the J gene TRBJ2-2; the TCRdb call, TRBD2, lacks DNA for checking. Germline values: CDR1 LGHNA, CDR2 YNFKEQ. This CDR3 is built from 14 residues.

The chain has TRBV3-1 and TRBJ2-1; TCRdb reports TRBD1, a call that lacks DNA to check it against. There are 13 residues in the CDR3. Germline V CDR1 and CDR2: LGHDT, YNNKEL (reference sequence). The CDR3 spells CASSLPGSYEQFF.